This T cell receptor beta chain was sequenced for a study of technical replicates of blood from a few donors. CDR3 length: 16 amino acids. The ends lost 0 bases at V and 4 bases at J; junction bases unmatched: 5. Germline V gives CDR1 SGHRS, CDR2 YFSETQ. Sequencing was performed with immunoSEQ multiplex PCR; in TCRdb, only in-frame clones are kept and a portion is missing. Of tens of thousands of clones in the sample, around 89% were seen once. The material sequenced was PBMCs. The chain has TRBV5-1 and TRBJ1-1; 11 bases are shared with TRBD1. This TCR was sampled from a human donor in good health. Some clones in this sample may be carry-over from other donors' samples. The CDR3 DNA sequence: TGCGCCAGCAGCTTGGGCCATGGGACAGGGGGCACTGAAGCTTTCTTT. Protein sequence: CASSLGHGTGGTEAFF.